What follows are 23 T cell receptor beta chains derived from one specimen sequenced in a study of T cell responses to AZD1222 COVID-19 vaccine (dated by TCRdb to the early 2020s). Library prep was done by the immunoSEQ multiplex PCR assay. What TCRdb holds here is the immuneACCESS table cut down to in-frame rearrangements. Part of the clones is not present; checked against another copy, under half of the missing clones reflect an unresolved V gene, and the others are unexplained. Within this sample are approximately 150,000 clones, with roughly 92% of them counted one time only. The top ten constitute 1.3% to 1.5% of the sample. According to the study, the label for this sample's time point signals: baseline before first vaccination. Here the sequenced sample was peripheral blood, taken on day 0 of AZD1222 vaccination. These receptors were obtained from an adult in good health.

V and J are TRBV28 and TRBJ2-5; D is undetermined. The CDR3 spans 12 residues. Germline CDR1 is MDHEN and CDR2 is SYDVKM. V lost 6 bases and J lost 1, with 6 bases in between. The CDR3 sequence: CASSRTQETQYF. CDR3 bases: TGTGCCAGCAGCCGGACCCAAGAGACCCAGTACTTC.

J is TRBJ1-3 and V is TRBV28; D gene unclear. The CDR3 contains 17 residues. V was pared by 4 bases and J by 0 bases, with 16 bases between. Per the germline V gene, CDR1 is MDHEN and CDR2 is SYDVKM. The CDR3 DNA reads as TGTGCCAGCAGTTCATACACGGGGTGGAACTCTGGAAACACCATATATTTT. This codes for CASSSYTGWNSGNTIYF.

V gene TRBV13 combines with J gene TRBJ2-7; 12 bases align to TRBD1. The CDR3 extends over 15 amino acids. The germline CDR1 and CDR2 sequences are PRHDT and FYEKMQ (reference sequence). With V trimmed by 3 bases and J by 3 bases, 3 bases remained unmatched. This CDR3 is CASSFGTGGFYEQYF. CDR3 nucleotide sequence: TGTGCCAGCAGCTTCGGGACAGGGGGCTTCTACGAGCAGTACTTC.

The chain joins TRBV5-6 to TRBJ1-2; D remains unclear. CDR1 SGHDT and CDR2 YYEEEE come from the germline V gene. The V gene lost 4 bases and the J gene lost 8 bases, with 15 bases spanning the gap. The CDR3 totals 13 residues. This CDR3 reads CASSPHRARGYTF. In DNA, the CDR3 is TGTGCCAGCAGCCCGCATCGTGCTCGGGGCTACACCTTC.

The chain carries TRBV19 and TRBJ1-3; 9 nucleotides align to TRBD1. The germline CDR1 and CDR2 sequences are LNHDA and SQIVND (reference sequence). This CDR3 is built from 20 residues. The trim removed 5 bases at V and 2 bases at J, leaving 19 bases unmatched. The CDR3 protein is CASSQSLLGGQGSAGNTIYF. For the CDR3, the DNA is TGTGCCAGTAGTCAGAGTTTGTTGGGTGGACAGGGGTCCGCTGGAAACACCATATATTTT.

This clone is judged medium-sized (0.01 to 0.1%). The chain is built from TRBV6-2 or TRBV6-3 and TRBJ1-6; tentatively, D is TRBD1 (5 bases). Germline V lookup: CDR1 MNHEY, CDR2 SVGEGT. V lost 0 bases to trimming and J lost 8 bases, with 8 bases between them. There are 14 residues in the CDR3. The CDR3 spells CASSYSAGDSPLHF. In DNA form, the CDR3 reads TGTGCCAGCAGTTACTCAGCGGGGGATTCACCCCTCCACTTT.

This chain connects TRBV6-5 to TRBJ2-1, with 10 nucleotides matching TRBD2. The CDR3 is 14 amino acids. V lost 2 bases and J lost 5; bases outside the gene matches: 0. Germline loops: CDR1 MNHEY, CDR2 SVGAGI. As DNA, the CDR3 is TGTGCCAGCAGTTACGGACTAGCGGACAATGAGCAGTTCTTC. Encoded protein: CASSYGLADNEQFF.

This chain joins TRBV6-5 and TRBJ1-5; 8 positions match TRBD1. Germline trimming cut 8 bases from V and 2 bases from J; bases unmatched to any gene: 8. Germline loops: CDR1 MNHEY, CDR2 SVGAGI. This CDR3 region has 15 residues. The CDR3 DNA reads as TGTGCCAGCCGTACAGGGGGAAGTGGCAATCAGCCCCAGCATTTT. Protein sequence: CASRTGGSGNQPQHF.

The V call is TRBV6-5, the J call TRBJ2-1; D could derive from TRBD1 or TRBD2 (5 bases each). This CDR3 spans 15 amino acids. CDR1 and CDR2 (germline): MNHEY, SVGAGI. Between the trimmed V and J ends, which lost 2 bases and 0 bases, there was a span of 8 bases. CDR3 loop: CASSYGGISYNEQFF. The CDR3 nucleotides are TGTGCCAGCAGTTACGGGGGAATCTCCTACAATGAGCAGTTCTTC.

In nucleotides, the CDR3 is TGTGCCAGCAGTTACGGGGGACCCCCTGGAGGGGAGCTGTTTTTT. This gives the protein CASSYGGPPGGELFF. The rearrangement links TRBV6-2 or TRBV6-3 to TRBJ2-2; D may correspond to TRBD1 or TRBD2 (5 bases each). Germline V gives CDR1 MNHEY, CDR2 SVGEGT. V shed 2 bases and J shed 8 bases, with 15 bases lying between them. The CDR3 sequence is 15 residues long.

DNA of the CDR3: TGCGCCAGCAGTGATTGGACAGGGGGTAACTACACCTTC. This gives the protein CASSDWTGGNYTF. V usage is TRBV10-2 and J usage is TRBJ1-2, with 10 bases identical to TRBD1. CDR3 size: 13 residues. V was pared by 3 bases and J by 10 bases, with 5 bases of the junction left unmatched. CDR1 and CDR2 (germline): WSHSY, SAAADI.

This chain connects TRBV30 to TRBJ2-1; possibly TRBD2 for D (5 bases). V was trimmed by 3 bases and J by 6 bases, leaving 15 bases between them. The CDR3 length is 14 residues. Germline V gene data show CDR1 as GTSNPN and CDR2 as SVGIG (reference sequence). Here the CDR3 reads CAWRMGGRINEQFF. In DNA form, the CDR3 reads TGTGCCTGGAGAATGGGCGGGCGTATCAATGAGCAGTTCTTC. Variable domain in full (rest from reference TRBV30 and TRBJ2-1): SQTIHQWPATLVQPVGSPLSLECTVEGTSNPNLYWYRQAAGRGLQLLFYSVGIGQISSEVPQNLSASRPQDRQFILSSKKLLLSDSGFYLCAWRMGGRINEQFFGPGTRLTVL.

V and J are TRBV30 and TRBJ1-5, with D tentatively TRBD1 (5 bases). The CDR3 loop spans 15 amino acids. The V and J ends lost 2 bases and 4 bases respectively, with 15 bases between them. CDR1 GTSNPN and CDR2 SVGIG come from the germline V gene (reference sequence). The CDR3 sequence: CAWSTGTALNQPQHF. CDR3 in DNA: TGTGCCTGGAGTACGGGGACGGCTTTAAATCAGCCCCAGCATTTT.

The sample holds one count of this clone. The rearrangement joins TRBV21-1 to TRBJ2-3; the D call of TRBD1 is as the table states it, not checked on the DNA. TRBV21-1 is a known pseudogene. The CDR3 has 18 residues. CDR3 residues: CASSKGRQSRSSTDTQYF. The CDR3 DNA follows: TGTGCCAGCAGCAAAGGCCGACAGTCGCGAAGTAGCACAGATACGCAGTATTTT.

This rearrangement joins TRBV19 to TRBJ1-5, with 9 nucleotides matching TRBD1. The length of the CDR3 is 14 residues. The V gene end was trimmed by 5 bases and the J gene end by 5 bases; junction bases not matched to a gene: 4. Germline V lookup: CDR1 LNHDA, CDR2 SQIVND (reference sequence). The CDR3 spells CASSLTGGHQPQHF. CDR3 sequence (DNA): TGTGCCAGTAGTCTCACAGGGGGCCATCAGCCCCAGCATTTT.

This chain joins TRBV10-3 and TRBJ1-2; TRBD1 matches at 9 bases. V gave up 6 bases and J gave up 8 bases; unmatched junction bases: 13. Germline V gives CDR1 ENHRY, CDR2 SYGVKD. The CDR3 is 15 amino acids. CDR3 DNA sequence: TGTGCCATCAGAGCACCGGGACAGGGACAGGACGGCTACACCTTC. Its protein is CAIRAPGQGQDGYTF.

The rearrangement uses TRBV5-1 and TRBJ1-1, with D perhaps TRBD1 (6 bases). Trimming shortened V by 0 bases and J by 1 base, and 13 bases separated the two germline ends. The V gene's germline CDR1 is SGHRS and CDR2 YFSETQ. This CDR3 is built from 16 residues. This chain's CDR3 is CASSLAEGGWNTEAFF. The CDR3 DNA follows: TGCGCCAGCAGCTTGGCTGAAGGGGGTTGGAACACTGAAGCTTTCTTT.

V and J are TRBV4-2 and TRBJ2-2; 12 positions match TRBD2. V shed 0 bases and J 5 bases; nucleotides not matched to a gene: 13. The CDR3 spans 20 residues. Germline V gives CDR1 LGHNA, CDR2 YNFKEQ. In DNA form, the CDR3 reads TGTGCCAGCAGCCAAGATTACGGGCTAGCGGGGGGGCAGCAGACCGGGGAGCTGTTTTTT. Translating gives CASSQDYGLAGGQQTGELFF.

This sequence joins TRBV11-2 and TRBJ1-1, with no clear D. The CDR3 sequence is 14 residues long. Trimming cost V 4 bases and J 6 bases, with 15 bases left between them. Germline loops: CDR1 SGHAT, CDR2 FQNNGV. The CDR3, as DNA: TGTGCCAGCAGCTCCCCCCCGGAAAGGGCTGAAGCTTTCTTT. Its translation is CASSSPPERAEAFF.

The V call is TRBV30, the J call TRBJ1-1; D gene uncertain. The CDR3 is 16 amino acids. Germline V gene data show CDR1 as GTSNPN and CDR2 as SVGIG (reference sequence). Trimming took 3 bases from V and 0 from J, leaving 17 bases between them. The CDR3: CAWSPDSAQLNTEAFF. The CDR3, as DNA: TGTGCCTGGAGCCCGGATAGCGCCCAATTGAACACTGAAGCTTTCTTT.

The CDR3 is CASSPGAYLTGELFF. DNA of the CDR3: TGTGCCAGCAGCCCAGGGGCGTACCTCACCGGGGAGCTGTTTTTT. The chain employs TRBV7-8 and TRBJ2-2; D possibly corresponds to TRBD1 (6 bases). Between the trimmed V and J ends, which lost 5 bases and 4 bases, there was a span of 14 bases. The V gene's germline CDR1 is SGHVS and CDR2 FQNEAQ. CDR3 length: 15 amino acids. The full variable domain, rest sourced from reference TRBV7-8 and TRBJ2-2, is GAGVSQSPRYKVAKRGQDVALRCDPISGHVSLFWYQQALGQGPEFLTYFQNEAQLDKSGLPSDRFFAERPEGSVSTLKIQRTQQEDSAVYLCASSPGAYLTGELFFGEGSRLTVL.

The rearrangement joins TRBV6-5 to TRBJ2-7; 10 positions match TRBD1. There are 15 residues in the CDR3. Trimming took 6 bases from V and 7 from J; bases not matched to a gene: 12. Germline lookup yields CDR1 MNHEY and CDR2 SVGAGI. CDR3 sequence reads: CASRSPGQGPMEQYF. As DNA, the CDR3 is TGTGCCAGCAGGTCCCCGGGACAGGGGCCGATGGAGCAGTACTTC.

This clone was seen a few times. The chain joins TRBV4-1 to TRBJ2-3; the match to TRBD1 covers 7 bases. This CDR3 contains 17 residues. With V trimmed by 6 bases and J by 3 bases, 15 bases remained unmatched. The V gene's germline CDR1 is MGHRA and CDR2 YSYEKL. CDR3 amino acids: CASSPTIQGVRTDTQYF. DNA for the CDR3: TGCGCCAGCAGTCCCACTATTCAGGGGGTGAGGACAGATACGCAGTATTTT.